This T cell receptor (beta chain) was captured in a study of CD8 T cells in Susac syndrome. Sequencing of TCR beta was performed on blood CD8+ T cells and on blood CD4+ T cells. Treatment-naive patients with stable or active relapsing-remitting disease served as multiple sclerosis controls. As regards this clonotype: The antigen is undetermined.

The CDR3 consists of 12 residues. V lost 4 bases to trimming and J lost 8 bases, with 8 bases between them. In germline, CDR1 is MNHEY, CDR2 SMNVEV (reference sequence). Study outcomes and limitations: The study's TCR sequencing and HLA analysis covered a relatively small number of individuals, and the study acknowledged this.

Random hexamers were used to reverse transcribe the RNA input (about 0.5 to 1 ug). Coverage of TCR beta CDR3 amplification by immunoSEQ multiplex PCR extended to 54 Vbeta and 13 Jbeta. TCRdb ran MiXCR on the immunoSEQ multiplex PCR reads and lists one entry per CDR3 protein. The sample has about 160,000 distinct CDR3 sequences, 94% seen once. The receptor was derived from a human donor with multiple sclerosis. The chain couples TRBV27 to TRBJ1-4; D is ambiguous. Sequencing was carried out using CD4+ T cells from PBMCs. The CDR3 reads CASSWSGEKLFF. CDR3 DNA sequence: TGTGCCAGCAGTTGGTCCGGGGAAAAACTGTTTTTT.